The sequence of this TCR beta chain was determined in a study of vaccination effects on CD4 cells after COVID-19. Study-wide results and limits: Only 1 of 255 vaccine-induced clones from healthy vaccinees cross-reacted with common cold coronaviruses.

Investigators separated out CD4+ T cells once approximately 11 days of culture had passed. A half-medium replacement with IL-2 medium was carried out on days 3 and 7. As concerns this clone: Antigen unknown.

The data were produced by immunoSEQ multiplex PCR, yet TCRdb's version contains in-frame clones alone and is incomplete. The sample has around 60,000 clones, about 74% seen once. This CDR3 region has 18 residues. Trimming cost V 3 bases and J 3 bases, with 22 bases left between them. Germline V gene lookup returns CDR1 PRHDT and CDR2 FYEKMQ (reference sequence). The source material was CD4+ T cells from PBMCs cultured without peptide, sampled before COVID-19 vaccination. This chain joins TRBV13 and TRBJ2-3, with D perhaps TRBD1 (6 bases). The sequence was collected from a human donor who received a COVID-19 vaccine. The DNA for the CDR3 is TGTGCCAGCAGCTTCCAAACCACAGGGCCGAAAATGACAGATACGCAGTATTTT. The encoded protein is CASSFQTTGPKMTDTQYF.